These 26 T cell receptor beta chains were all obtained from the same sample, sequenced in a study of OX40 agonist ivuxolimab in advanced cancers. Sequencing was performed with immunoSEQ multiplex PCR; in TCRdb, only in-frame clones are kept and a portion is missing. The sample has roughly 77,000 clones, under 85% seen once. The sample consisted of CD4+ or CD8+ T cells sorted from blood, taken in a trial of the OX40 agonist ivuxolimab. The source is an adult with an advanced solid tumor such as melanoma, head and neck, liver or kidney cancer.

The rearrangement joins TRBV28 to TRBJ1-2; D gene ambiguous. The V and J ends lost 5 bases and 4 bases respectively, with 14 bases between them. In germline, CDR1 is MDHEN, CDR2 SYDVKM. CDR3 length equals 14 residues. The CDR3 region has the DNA TGTGCCAGCAGTCGACCCGGGCCAATCTATGGCTACACCTTC. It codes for CASSRPGPIYGYTF.

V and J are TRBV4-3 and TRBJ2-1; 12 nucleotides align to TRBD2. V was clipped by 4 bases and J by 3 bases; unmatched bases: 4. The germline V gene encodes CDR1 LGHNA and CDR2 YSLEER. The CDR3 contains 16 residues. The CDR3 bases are TGCGCCAGCAGCCGGCAACTAGCGGGAGGCTACAATGAGCAGTTCTTC. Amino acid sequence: CASSRQLAGGYNEQFF.

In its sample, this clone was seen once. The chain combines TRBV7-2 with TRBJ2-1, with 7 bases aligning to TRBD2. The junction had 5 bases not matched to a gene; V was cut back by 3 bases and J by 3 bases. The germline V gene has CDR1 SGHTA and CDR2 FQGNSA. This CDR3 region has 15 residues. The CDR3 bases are TGTGCCAGCAGCTTGAGGCTAGCGGTCTACAATGAGCAGTTCTTC. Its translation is CASSLRLAVYNEQFF. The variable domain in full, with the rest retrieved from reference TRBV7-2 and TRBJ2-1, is GAGVSQSPSNKVTEKGKDVELRCDPISGHTALYWYRQSLGQGLEFLIYFQGNSAPDKSGLPSDRFSAERTGGSVSTLTIQRTQQEDSAVYLCASSLRLAVYNEQFFGPGTRLTVL.

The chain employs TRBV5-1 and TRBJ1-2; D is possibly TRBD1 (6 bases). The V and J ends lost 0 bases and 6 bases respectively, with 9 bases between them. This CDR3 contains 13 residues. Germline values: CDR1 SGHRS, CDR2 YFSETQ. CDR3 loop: CASSLEQGNGYTF. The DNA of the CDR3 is TGCGCCAGCAGCTTGGAACAGGGAAATGGCTACACCTTC.

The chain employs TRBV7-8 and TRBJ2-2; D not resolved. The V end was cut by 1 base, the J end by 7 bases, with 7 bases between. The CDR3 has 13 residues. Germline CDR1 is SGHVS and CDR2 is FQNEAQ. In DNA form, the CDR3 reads TGTGCCAGCAGCTTAGACTTGGGCGGGGAGCTGTTTTTT. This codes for CASSLDLGGELFF.

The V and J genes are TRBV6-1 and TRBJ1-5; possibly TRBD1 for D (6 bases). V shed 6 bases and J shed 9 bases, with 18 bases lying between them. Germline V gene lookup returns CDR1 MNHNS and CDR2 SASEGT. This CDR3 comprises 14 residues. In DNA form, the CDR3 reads TGTGCCAGCAGGGACCGACAGGAAAGAGGGCCCCAGCATTTT. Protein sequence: CASRDRQERGPQHF.

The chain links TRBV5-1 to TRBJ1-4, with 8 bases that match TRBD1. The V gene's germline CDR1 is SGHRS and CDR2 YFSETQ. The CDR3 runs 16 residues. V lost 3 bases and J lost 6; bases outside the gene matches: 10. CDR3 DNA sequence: TGCGCCAGCAGCTCCACAGCAGGGGGCTATGATGAAAAACTGTTTTTT. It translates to CASSSTAGGYDEKLFF.

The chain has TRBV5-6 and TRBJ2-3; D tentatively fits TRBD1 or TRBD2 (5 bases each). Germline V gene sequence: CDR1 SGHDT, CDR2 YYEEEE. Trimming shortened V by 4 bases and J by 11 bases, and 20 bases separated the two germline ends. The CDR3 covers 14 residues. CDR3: CASSHGGGLGEQYF. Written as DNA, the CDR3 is TGTGCCAGCAGCCATGGTGGGGGTTTGGGGGAGCAGTATTTT.

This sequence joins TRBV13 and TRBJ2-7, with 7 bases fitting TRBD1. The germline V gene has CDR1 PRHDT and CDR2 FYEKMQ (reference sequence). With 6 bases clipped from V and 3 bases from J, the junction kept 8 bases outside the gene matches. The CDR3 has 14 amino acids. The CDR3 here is CASSYRTGDYEQYF. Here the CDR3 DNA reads TGTGCCAGCAGTTACCGGACAGGAGACTACGAGCAGTACTTC.

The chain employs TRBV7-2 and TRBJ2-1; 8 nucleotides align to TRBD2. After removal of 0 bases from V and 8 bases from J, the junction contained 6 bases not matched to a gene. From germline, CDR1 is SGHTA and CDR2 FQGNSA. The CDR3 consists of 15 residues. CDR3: CASSLAPGGPYEQFF. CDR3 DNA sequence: TGTGCCAGCAGCTTAGCCCCGGGGGGGCCCTATGAGCAGTTCTTC. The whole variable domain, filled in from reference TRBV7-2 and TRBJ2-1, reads GAGVSQSPSNKVTEKGKDVELRCDPISGHTALYWYRQSLGQGLEFLIYFQGNSAPDKSGLPSDRFSAERTGGSVSTLTIQRTQQEDSAVYLCASSLAPGGPYEQFFGPGTRLTVL.

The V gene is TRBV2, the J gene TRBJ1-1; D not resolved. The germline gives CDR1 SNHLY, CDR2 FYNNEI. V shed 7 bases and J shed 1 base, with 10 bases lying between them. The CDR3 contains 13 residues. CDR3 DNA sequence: TGTGCCAGCACTTTCGGGAGGAACACTGAAGCTTTCTTT. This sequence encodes CASTFGRNTEAFF.

CDR3 in DNA: TGCGCCAGCAGCCAAGGGTCGGCAGTCGGCGCCAAAAACATTCAGTACTTC. It encodes CASSQGSAVGAKNIQYF. The V call is TRBV4-1, the J call TRBJ2-4; the D is unclear. This CDR3 comprises 17 residues. Germline V gene sequence: CDR1 MGHRA, CDR2 YSYEKL. Trimming pared 1 base from V and 1 base from J, leaving 14 bases between.

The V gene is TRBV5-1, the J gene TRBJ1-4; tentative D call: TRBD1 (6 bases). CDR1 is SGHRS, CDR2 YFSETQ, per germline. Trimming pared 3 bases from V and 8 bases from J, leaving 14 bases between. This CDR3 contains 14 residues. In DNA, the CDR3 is TGCGCCAGCAGCTCCGAGGAGGGGGGGGAAAAACTGTTTTTT. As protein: CASSSEEGGEKLFF.

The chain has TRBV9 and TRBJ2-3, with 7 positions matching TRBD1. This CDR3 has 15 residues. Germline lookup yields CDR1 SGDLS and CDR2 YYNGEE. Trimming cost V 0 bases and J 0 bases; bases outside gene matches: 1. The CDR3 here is CASSVDRGSTDTQYF. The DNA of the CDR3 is TGTGCCAGCAGCGTAGACAGGGGAAGCACAGATACGCAGTATTTT.

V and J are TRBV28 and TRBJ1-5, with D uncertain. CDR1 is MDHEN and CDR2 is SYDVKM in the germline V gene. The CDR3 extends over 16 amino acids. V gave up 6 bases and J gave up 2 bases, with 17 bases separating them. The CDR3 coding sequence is TGTGCCAGCAGGCCCGGACCCGGAAGTGGCAATCAGCCCCAGCATTTT. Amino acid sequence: CASRPGPGSGNQPQHF.

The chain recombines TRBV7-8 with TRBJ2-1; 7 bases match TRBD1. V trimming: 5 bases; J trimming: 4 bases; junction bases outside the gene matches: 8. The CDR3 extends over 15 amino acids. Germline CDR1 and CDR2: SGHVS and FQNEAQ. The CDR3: CASSINRGKYNEQFF. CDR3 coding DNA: TGTGCCAGCAGCATCAACAGGGGAAAGTACAATGAGCAGTTCTTC.

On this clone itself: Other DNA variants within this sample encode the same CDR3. The CDR3 reads CASSLQYEQYF. For the CDR3, the DNA is TGTGCCAGCAGCTTGCAATACGAGCAGTACTTC. This chain uses TRBV7-2 with TRBJ2-7; D ambiguous. The ends were cut back, 3 bases at V and 4 bases at J, with 4 bases in the middle. Germline V gene lookup returns CDR1 SGHTA and CDR2 FQGNSA. The CDR3 extends over 11 amino acids.

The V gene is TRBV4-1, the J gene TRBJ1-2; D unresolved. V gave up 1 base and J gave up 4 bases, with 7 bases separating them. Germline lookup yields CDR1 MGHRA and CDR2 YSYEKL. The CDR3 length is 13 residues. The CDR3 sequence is CASSQVRAYGYTF. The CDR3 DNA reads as TGCGCCAGCAGCCAAGTTAGGGCCTATGGCTACACCTTC.

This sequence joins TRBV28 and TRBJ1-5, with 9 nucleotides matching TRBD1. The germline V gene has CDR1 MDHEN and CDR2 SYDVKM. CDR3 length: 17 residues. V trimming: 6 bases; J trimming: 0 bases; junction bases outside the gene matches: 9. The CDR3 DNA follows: TGTGCCAGCAGCTTGGGGGACAGGGTTTATAGCAATCAGCCCCAGCATTTT. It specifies CASSLGDRVYSNQPQHF.

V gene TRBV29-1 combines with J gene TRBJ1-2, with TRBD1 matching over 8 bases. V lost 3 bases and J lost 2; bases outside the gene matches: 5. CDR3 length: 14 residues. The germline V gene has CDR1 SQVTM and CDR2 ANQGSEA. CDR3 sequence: CSVEKTGGNYGYTF. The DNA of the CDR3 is TGCAGCGTTGAGAAAACAGGGGGGAACTATGGCTACACCTTC.

CDR3 region: CSVTGGFNEQFF. In DNA form, the CDR3 reads TGCAGCGTTACAGGAGGGTTCAATGAGCAGTTCTTC. This rearrangement joins TRBV29-1 to TRBJ2-1, with TRBD2 as a possible D gene (6 bases). This CDR3 region has 12 residues. Germline CDR1 reads SQVTM; CDR2 reads ANQGSEA. Trimming pared 5 bases from V and 6 bases from J, leaving 11 bases between.

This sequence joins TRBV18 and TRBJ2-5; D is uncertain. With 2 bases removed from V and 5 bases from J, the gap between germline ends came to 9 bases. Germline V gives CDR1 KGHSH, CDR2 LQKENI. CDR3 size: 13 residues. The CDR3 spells CASSPSLVETQYF. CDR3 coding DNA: TGTGCCAGCTCACCAAGTCTGGTGGAGACCCAGTACTTC.

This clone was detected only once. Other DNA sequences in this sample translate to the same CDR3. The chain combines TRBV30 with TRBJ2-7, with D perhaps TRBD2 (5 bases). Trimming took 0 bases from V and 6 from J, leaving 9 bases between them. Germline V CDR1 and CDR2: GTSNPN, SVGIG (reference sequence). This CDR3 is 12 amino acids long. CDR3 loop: CAWSVSGSEQYF. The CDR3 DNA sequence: TGTGCCTGGAGTGTCTCGGGGAGCGAGCAGTACTTC.

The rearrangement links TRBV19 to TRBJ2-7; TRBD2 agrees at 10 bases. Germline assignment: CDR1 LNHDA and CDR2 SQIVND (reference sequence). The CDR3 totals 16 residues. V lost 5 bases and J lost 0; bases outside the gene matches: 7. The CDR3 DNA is TGTGCCAGTAGTCGTAGCGGGGGGCCGAGCTCCTACGAGCAGTACTTC. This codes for CASSRSGGPSSYEQYF.

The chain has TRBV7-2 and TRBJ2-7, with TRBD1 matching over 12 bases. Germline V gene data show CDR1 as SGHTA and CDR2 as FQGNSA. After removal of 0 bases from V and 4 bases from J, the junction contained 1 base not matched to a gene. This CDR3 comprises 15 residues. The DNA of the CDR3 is TGTGCCAGCAGCTTAGCGGGACAGGGGGCGTACGAGCAGTACTTC. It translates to CASSLAGQGAYEQYF.

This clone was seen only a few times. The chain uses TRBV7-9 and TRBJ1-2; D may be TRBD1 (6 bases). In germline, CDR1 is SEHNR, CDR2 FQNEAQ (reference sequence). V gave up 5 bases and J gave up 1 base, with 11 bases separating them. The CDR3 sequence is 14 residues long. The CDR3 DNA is TGTGCCAGCAGCCATGACAGGTTTAACTATGGCTACACCTTC. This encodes CASSHDRFNYGYTF.